The entry below describes one T cell receptor (beta chain). Its antigen specificity is not known. Base qualities are missing; no much larger clone stands one base away. The record originates from a study of CD4 and CD8 cells across lung adenocarcinoma regions (dated by TCRdb to the late 2010s). Regarding the complete study: The study compared tumor centers with tumor margins to examine intratumor heterogeneity of the T cell receptor repertoire.

The cysteine opens and the phenylalanine closes a CDR3 of 15 amino acids. Kept here is only the CDR3 DNA, which spans 45 bases and is read in frame from base 1. From a lookup of the germline V gene, CDR1 and CDR2 are SGDLS and YYNGEE. Donors were patients with localized lung adenocarcinoma, a subtype of non-small cell lung cancer. The samples were taken from the centers of localized lung adenocarcinomas. For TCR repertoire analysis, CD4+ T cells from tumor tissue were profiled apart from CD8+ T cells. Libraries came from PCR. The reads were generated on a HiSeq X Ten. In-frame beta chains were kept once TCRdb had trimmed the public reads at Q25 with fastp and called clones with MiXCR. CDR3 protein sequences are deduplicated, and each keeps its most common genes and DNA. The sample includes under 13,000 distinct CDR3 sequences, with about 55% observed a single time. The ten largest clones represent about 20% of the sample.

Sequencing used CD4+ T cells from the center of a lung tumor. The cell subset or site label on this specimen signifies: tumor center region. The source of this sequence is a male donor with lung adenocarcinoma. The CD4 and CD8 labels of this study may be unreliable. This chain joins TRBV9 to TRBJ2-3; 8 bases in between match TRBD1. The end of the DNA fits TRBJ2-1 better, so the J call may be wrong. The nucleotide sequence reads TGTGCCAGCAGCCCAGGACAGGGAAGGTACAATGAGCAGTTCTTC. Its coded protein is CASSPGQGRYNEQFF.